This T cell receptor (beta chain) was captured by sequencing in a study of T cells in Graves' hyperthyroidism and ophthalmopathy. The table lists this clonotype with many counts. The antigen is undetermined. What was amplified from RNA transcripts were TCR beta CDR3 regions. RT-PCR in the first round (using the HTBI primer set) targeted the TCR CDR3. TCRdb recomputed calls from the multiplex PCR reads with MiXCR, one row per CDR3 protein. The table shows hundreds of thousands of distinct CDR3 sequences, with around 16% occurring only once. Hyperthyroidism had been newly diagnosed in patients aged 18 to 65, and its duration was under 2 months. Exclusion of a patient resulted from uncontrolled infection, other autoimmune disease, pregnancy or lactation. The CDR3 length is 11 residues. Germline loops: CDR1 DFQATT, CDR2 SNEGSKA (reference sequence). The V gene end was trimmed by 5 bases and the J gene end by 5 bases; junction bases not matched to a gene: 3.

The study's findings and limits: Researchers report that a 13 V-J model separated ophthalmopathy from stable hyperthyroidism.

The gene calls are TRBV20-1 and TRBJ2-7; TRBD2 matches at 7 bases. This receptor was identified in a woman aged 25 to 39 with Graves' hyperthyroidism. Sequencing input: blood. The CDR3 region is CSAGRGDEQYF. CDR3 DNA sequence: TGCAGTGCTGGGAGGGGAGACGAGCAGTACTTC.